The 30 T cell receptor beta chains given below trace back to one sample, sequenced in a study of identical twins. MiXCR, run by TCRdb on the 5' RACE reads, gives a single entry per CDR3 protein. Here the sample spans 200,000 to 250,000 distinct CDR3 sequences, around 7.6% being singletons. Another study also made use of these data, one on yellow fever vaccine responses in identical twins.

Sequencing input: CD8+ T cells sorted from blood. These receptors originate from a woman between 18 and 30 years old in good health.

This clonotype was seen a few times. This CDR3 is CASSSEGRDIQYF. In DNA, the CDR3 is TGTGCCAGCAGCTCCGAGGGGAGGGACATTCAGTACTTC. The chain employs TRBV11-2 and TRBJ2-4; TRBD2 aligns across 7 bases. Germline V gives CDR1 SGHAT, CDR2 FQNNGV. V lost 4 bases, J lost 8 bases, and 5 bases stayed unmatched. The CDR3 covers 13 residues.

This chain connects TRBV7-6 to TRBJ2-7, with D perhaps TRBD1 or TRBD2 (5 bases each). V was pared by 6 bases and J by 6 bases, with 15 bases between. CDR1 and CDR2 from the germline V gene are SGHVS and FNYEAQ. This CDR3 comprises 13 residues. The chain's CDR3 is CASSLGRVSEQYF. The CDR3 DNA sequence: TGTGCCAGCAGTCTGGGACGAGTTAGCGAGCAGTACTTC.

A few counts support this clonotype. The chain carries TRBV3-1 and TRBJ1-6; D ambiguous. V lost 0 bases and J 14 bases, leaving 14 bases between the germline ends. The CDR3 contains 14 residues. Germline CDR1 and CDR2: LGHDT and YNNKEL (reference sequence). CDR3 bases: TGTGCCAGCAGCCAAGATCTTAGTAGTTTATCCCTCCACTTT. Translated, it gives CASSQDLSSLSLHF.

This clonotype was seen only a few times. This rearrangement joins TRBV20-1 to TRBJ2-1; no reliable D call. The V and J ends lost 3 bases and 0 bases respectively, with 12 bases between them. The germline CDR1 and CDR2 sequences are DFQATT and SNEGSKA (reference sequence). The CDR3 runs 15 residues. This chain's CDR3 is CSARGLGGSYNEQFF. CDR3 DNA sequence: TGCAGTGCTAGGGGATTGGGCGGCTCCTACAATGAGCAGTTCTTC.

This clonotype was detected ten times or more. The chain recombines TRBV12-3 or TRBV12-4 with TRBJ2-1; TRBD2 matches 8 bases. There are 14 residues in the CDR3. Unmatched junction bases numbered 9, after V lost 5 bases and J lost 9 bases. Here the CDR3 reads CASSPTAGEGEQFF. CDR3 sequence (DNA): TGTGCCAGCAGTCCAACAGCGGGAGAGGGTGAGCAGTTCTTC.

The CDR3 loop reads CASSLGQGSEQYF. CDR3 bases: TGTGCCAGCAGCTTAGGACAGGGGTCCGAGCAGTACTTC. The chain employs TRBV13 and TRBJ2-7; 7 nucleotides agree with TRBD1. CDR3 length: 13 amino acids. CDR1 PRHDT and CDR2 FYEKMQ come from the germline V gene (reference sequence). V lost 0 bases and J lost 6; bases outside the gene matches: 2. The variable domain in full, with the rest retrieved from reference TRBV13 and TRBJ2-7, is AAGVIQSPRHLIKEKRETATLKCYPIPRHDTVYWYQQGPGQDPQFLISFYEKMQSDKGSIPDRFSAQQFSDYHSELNMSSLELGDSALYFCASSLGQGSEQYFGPGTRLTVT.

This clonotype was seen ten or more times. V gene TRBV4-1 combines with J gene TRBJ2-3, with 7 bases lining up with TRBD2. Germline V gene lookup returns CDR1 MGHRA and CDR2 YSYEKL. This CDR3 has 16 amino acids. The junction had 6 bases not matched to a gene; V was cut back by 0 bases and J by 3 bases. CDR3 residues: CASSQDRGSGTDTQYF. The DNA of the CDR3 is TGCGCCAGCAGCCAAGATCGCGGGAGTGGGACAGATACGCAGTATTTT.

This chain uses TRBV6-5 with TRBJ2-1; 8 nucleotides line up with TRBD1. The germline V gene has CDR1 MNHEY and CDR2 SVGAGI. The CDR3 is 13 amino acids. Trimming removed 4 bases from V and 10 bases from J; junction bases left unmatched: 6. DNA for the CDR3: TGTGCCAGCAGTTTCCGGACAGGGAAAGAGCAGTTCTTC. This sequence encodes CASSFRTGKEQFF.

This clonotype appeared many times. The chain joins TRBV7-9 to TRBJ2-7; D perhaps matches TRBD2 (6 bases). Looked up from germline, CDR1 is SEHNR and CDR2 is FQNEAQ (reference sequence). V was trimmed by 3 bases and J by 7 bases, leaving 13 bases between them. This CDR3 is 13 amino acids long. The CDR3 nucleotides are TGTGCCAGCAGCTTTAGCTGGGGGGAAGAGCAGTACGTC. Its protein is CASSFSWGEEQYV.

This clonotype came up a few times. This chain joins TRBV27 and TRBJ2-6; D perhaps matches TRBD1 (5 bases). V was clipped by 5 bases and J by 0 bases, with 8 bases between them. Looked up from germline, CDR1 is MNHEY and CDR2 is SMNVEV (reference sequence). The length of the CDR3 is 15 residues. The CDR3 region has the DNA TGTGCCAGCAGTCCGACAGTCTCTGGGGCCAACGTCCTGACTTTC. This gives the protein CASSPTVSGANVLTF.

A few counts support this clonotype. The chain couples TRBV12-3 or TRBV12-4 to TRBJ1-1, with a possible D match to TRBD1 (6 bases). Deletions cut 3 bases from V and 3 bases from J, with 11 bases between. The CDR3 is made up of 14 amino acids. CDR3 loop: CASSFEAGDTEAFF. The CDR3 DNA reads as TGTGCCAGCAGTTTCGAGGCAGGGGACACTGAAGCTTTCTTT.

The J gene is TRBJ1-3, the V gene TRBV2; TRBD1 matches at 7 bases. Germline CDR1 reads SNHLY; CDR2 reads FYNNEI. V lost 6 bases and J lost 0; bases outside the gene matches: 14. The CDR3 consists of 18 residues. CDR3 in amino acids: CASRVRLGQESSGNTIYF. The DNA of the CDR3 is TGTGCCAGCAGGGTCCGACTTGGACAGGAAAGCTCTGGAAACACCATATATTTT.

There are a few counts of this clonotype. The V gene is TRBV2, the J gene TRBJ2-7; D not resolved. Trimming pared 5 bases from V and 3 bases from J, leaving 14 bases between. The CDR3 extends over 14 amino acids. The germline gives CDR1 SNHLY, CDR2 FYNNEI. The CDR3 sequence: CASSRPTVGYEQYV. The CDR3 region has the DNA TGTGCCAGCAGTCGACCCACCGTCGGCTACGAGCAGTACGTC.

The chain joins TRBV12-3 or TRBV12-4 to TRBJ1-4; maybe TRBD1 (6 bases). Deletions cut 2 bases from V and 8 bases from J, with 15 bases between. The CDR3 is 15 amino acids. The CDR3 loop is CASSLQIRGQEKLFF. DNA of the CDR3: TGTGCCAGCAGTTTACAGATCAGGGGTCAGGAAAAACTGTTTTTT.

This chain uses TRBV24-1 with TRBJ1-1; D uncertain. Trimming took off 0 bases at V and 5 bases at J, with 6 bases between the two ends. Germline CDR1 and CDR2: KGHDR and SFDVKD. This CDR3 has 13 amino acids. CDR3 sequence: CATSDLHRTEAFF. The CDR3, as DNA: TGTGCCACCAGTGATTTGCATAGGACTGAAGCTTTCTTT.

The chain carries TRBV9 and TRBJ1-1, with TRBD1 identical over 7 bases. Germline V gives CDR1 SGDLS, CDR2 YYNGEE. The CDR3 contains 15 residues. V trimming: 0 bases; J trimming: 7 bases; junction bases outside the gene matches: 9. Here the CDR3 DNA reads TGTGCCAGCAGCGTAGTCAGGGGGGGAGATAATGAAGCTTTCTTT. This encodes CASSVVRGGDNEAFF.

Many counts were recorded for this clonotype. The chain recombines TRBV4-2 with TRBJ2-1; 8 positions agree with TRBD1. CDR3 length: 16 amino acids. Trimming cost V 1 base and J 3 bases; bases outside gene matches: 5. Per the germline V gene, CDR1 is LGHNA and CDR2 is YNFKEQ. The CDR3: CASSQAGQDLYNEQFF. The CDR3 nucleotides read TGTGCCAGCAGCCAAGCGGGACAGGACCTCTACAATGAGCAGTTCTTC.

The DNA for the CDR3 is TGTGCCAGCAGCCGCGCCGGCGGGGAGGCTTCCGATCAGCCCCAGCATTTT. It codes for CASSRAGGEASDQPQHF. The chain combines TRBV7-8 with TRBJ1-5; D unresolved. Deletions cut 5 bases from V and 5 bases from J, with 22 bases between. CDR3 length: 17 amino acids. Looked up from germline, CDR1 is SGHVS and CDR2 is FQNEAQ.

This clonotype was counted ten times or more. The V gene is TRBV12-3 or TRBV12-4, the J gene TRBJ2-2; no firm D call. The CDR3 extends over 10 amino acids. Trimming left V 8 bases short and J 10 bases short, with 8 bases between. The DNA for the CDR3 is TGTGCCAGCTCTGGTGTGGAGCTGTTTTTT. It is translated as CASSGVELFF.

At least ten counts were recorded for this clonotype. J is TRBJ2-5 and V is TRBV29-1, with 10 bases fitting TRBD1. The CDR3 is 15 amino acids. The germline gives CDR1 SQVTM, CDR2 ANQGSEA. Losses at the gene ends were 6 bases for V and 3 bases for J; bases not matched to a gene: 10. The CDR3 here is CSVDPGQGPKETQYF. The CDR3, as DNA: TGCAGCGTAGATCCGGGACAGGGGCCAAAAGAGACCCAGTACTTC.

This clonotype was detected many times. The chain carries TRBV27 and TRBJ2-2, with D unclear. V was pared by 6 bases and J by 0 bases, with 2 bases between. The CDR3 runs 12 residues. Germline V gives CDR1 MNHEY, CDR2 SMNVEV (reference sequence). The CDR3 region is CASSSNTGELFF. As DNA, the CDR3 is TGTGCCAGCAGCTCGAACACCGGGGAGCTGTTTTTT.

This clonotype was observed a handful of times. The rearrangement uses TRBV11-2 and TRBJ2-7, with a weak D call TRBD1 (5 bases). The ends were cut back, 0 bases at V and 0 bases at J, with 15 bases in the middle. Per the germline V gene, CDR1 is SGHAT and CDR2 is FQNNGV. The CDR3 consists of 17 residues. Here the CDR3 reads CASSLDQGEEVSYEQYF. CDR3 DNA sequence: TGTGCCAGCAGCTTAGATCAAGGGGAAGAGGTCTCCTACGAGCAGTACTTC.

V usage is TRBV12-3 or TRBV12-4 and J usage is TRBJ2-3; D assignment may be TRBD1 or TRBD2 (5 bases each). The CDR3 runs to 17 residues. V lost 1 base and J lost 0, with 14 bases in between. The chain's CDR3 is CASSLVIGGPSTDTQYF. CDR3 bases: TGTGCCAGCAGTTTAGTGATTGGGGGACCAAGCACAGATACGCAGTATTTT.

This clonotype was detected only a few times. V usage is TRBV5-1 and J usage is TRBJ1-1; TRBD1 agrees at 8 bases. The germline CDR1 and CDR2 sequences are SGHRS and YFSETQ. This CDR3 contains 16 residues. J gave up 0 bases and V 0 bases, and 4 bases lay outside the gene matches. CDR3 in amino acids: CASSLGGQAMNTEAFF. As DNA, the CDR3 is TGCGCCAGCAGCTTGGGGGGACAGGCCATGAACACTGAAGCTTTCTTT. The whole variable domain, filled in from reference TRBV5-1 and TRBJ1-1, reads KAGVTQTPRYLIKTRGQQVTLSCSPISGHRSVSWYQQTPGQGLQFLFEYFSETQRNKGNFPGRFSGRQFSNSRSEMNVSTLELGDSALYLCASSLGGQAMNTEAFFGQGTRLTVV.

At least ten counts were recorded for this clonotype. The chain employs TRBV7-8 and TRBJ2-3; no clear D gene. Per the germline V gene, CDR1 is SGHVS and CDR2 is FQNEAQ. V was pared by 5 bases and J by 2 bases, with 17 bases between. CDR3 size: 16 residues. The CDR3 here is CASSAETNHLTDTQYF. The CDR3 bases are TGTGCCAGCAGCGCAGAGACCAACCACCTCACAGATACGCAGTATTTT.

CDR3: CASSYSQGGVYGYTF. CDR3 DNA sequence: TGTGCCAGCAGTTATAGCCAGGGAGGGGTCTATGGCTACACCTTC. The chain is built from TRBV6-2 or TRBV6-3 and TRBJ1-2; possible D gene TRBD1, 5 bases. V was cut by 3 bases and J by 4 bases, with 15 bases left in between. The CDR3 covers 15 residues. Germline CDR1 MNHEY, CDR2 SVGEGT.

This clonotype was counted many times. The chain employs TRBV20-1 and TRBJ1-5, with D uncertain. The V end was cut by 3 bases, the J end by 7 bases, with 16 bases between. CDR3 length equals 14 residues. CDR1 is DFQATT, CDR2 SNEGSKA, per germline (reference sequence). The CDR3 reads CSASDFGWSQPQHF. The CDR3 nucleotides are TGCAGTGCTAGTGATTTTGGGTGGAGCCAGCCCCAGCATTTT.

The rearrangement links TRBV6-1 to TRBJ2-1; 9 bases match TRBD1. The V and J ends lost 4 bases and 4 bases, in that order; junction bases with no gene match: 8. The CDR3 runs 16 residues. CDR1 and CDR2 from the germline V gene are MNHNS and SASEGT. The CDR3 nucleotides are TGTGCCAGCAGTGGCGACCGGGACAGGGATTACAATGAGCAGTTCTTC. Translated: CASSGDRDRDYNEQFF.

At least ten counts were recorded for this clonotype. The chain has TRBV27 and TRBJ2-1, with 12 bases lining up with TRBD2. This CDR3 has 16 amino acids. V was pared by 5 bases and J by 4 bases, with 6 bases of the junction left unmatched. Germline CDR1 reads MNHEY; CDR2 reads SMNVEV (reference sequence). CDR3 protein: CASSRLGTSGYNEQFF. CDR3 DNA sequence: TGTGCCAGCAGTCGACTCGGGACTAGCGGGTACAATGAGCAGTTCTTC.

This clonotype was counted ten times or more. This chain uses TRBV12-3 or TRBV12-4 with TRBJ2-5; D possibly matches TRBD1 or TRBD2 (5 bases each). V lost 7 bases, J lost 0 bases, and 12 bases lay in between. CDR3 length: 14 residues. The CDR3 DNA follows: TGTGCCAGCAACCTTTGGGGGAACCAAGAGACCCAGTACTTC. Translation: CASNLWGNQETQYF.